These 12 T cell receptor beta chains were all obtained from the same sample, sequenced in a study of cytomegalovirus exposure and HLA in healthy donors. With 60 Vbeta and 13 Jbeta primers, the PCR was carried out. Using immunoSEQ multiplex PCR, the repertoire was profiled, and TCRdb retains in-frame clones only, with some absent. The profile shows about 110,000 clones, around 81% of them singletons. The specimen was PBMCs. The source of these receptors is a woman in her 30s in good health and CMV-seronegative.

For the CDR3, the DNA is TGTGCCAGCAGCAAGACTAGCGGGAGTGCAGATACGCAGTATTTT. It is translated as CASSKTSGSADTQYF. This chain links TRBV5-4 with TRBJ2-3; 12 nucleotides line up with TRBD2. CDR1 and CDR2 (germline): SGHNT, YYREEE (reference sequence). The CDR3 sequence is 15 residues long. The V segment lost 4 bases and the J segment 4 bases; nucleotides outside the gene matches: 4.

J is TRBJ1-2 and V is TRBV11-2, with 7 bases fitting TRBD1. Germline lookup yields CDR1 SGHAT and CDR2 FQNNGV. This CDR3 contains 14 residues. Germline trimming cut 4 bases from V and 3 bases from J; bases unmatched to any gene: 5. CDR3 in DNA: TGTGCCAGCAGCTCGGACAGGACTGACTATGGCTACACCTTC. It yields the protein CASSSDRTDYGYTF.

The chain couples TRBV5-4 to TRBJ2-5; D gene uncertain. CDR1 SGHNT and CDR2 YYREEE come from the germline V gene (reference sequence). V lost 1 base to trimming and J lost 3 bases, with 7 bases between them. This CDR3 is built from 13 residues. The CDR3 DNA sequence: TGTGCCAGCAGCTTGCGACTGAAAGAGACCCAGTACTTC. Residues: CASSLRLKETQYF.

The rearrangement joins TRBV5-4 to TRBJ2-5; 9 nucleotides agree with TRBD2. Trimming removed 4 bases from V and 0 bases from J; junction bases left unmatched: 4. This CDR3 comprises 15 residues. CDR1 SGHNT and CDR2 YYREEE come from the germline V gene (reference sequence). The CDR3 is CASSPGLADQETQYF. CDR3 nucleotide sequence: TGTGCCAGCAGCCCGGGACTAGCTGACCAAGAGACCCAGTACTTC. Complete variable domain (other parts from reference TRBV5-4 and TRBJ2-5): ETGVTQSPTHLIKTRGQQVTLRCSSQSGHNTVSWYQQALGQGPQFIFQYYREEENGRGNFPPRFSGLQFPNYSSELNVNALELDDSALYLCASSPGLADQETQYFGPGTRLLVL.

The CDR3 region has the DNA TGTGCAAGTCGCTTCCAAAGGTACCCGGGGGAGTTAAGCTCCTACGAGCAGTACTTC. Residues: CASRFQRYPGELSSYEQYF. V gene TRBV12-2 combines with J gene TRBJ2-7; the table's D call, TRBD2, has no DNA check behind it. TRBV12-2 counts as a pseudogene. CDR3 size: 19 residues.

This sequence joins TRBV4-1 and TRBJ1-1, with D possibly matching TRBD1 (6 bases). Germline CDR1 is MGHRA and CDR2 is YSYEKL. The CDR3 contains 15 residues. The V and J ends lost 1 base and 2 bases respectively, with 11 bases between them. This CDR3 is CASSQAPGHNTEAFF. The CDR3 DNA follows: TGCGCCAGCAGCCAAGCGCCGGGACACAACACTGAAGCTTTCTTT.

The chain has TRBV6-1 and TRBJ1-2; 7 positions agree with TRBD1. The CDR3 spans 15 residues. Germline V lookup: CDR1 MNHNS, CDR2 SASEGT. V shed 2 bases and J 8 bases; nucleotides not matched to a gene: 11. The CDR3 DNA follows: TGTGCCAGCAGTGAATCATGGACAGGAGGGGGAGGCTACACCTTC. This encodes CASSESWTGGGGYTF.

This clone was detected only a few times. The CDR3: CASSLRQYPSSTDTQYF. For the CDR3, the DNA is TGTGCCAGCAGCTTGAGACAGTATCCCTCTAGCACAGATACGCAGTATTTT. The rearrangement joins TRBV5-6 to TRBJ2-3; D may be TRBD1 (5 bases). This CDR3 has 17 amino acids. Deletions cut 1 base from V and 0 bases from J, with 15 bases between. Germline-derived CDR1 and CDR2 are SGHDT and YYEEEE.

The V call is TRBV5-1, the J call TRBJ1-2, with TRBD1 as a possible D gene (6 bases). V lost 0 bases to trimming and J lost 8 bases, with 14 bases between them. Germline CDR1 is SGHRS and CDR2 is YFSETQ. CDR3 size: 14 residues. The chain's CDR3 is CASSLEGGIRGYTF. For the CDR3, the DNA is TGCGCCAGCAGCTTGGAAGGGGGAATACGCGGCTACACCTTC.

V gene TRBV11-3 combines with J gene TRBJ2-1, with a weak D call TRBD1 (5 bases). Looked up from germline, CDR1 is SGHNT and CDR2 is YENEEA. The CDR3 sequence is 15 residues long. V lost 1 base, J lost 8 bases, and 15 bases lay in between. CDR3 DNA sequence: TGTGCCAGCAGCTTAGGTGGGGCCGGGTCCGATGAGCAGTTCTTC. Protein sequence: CASSLGGAGSDEQFF.

The V call is TRBV18, the J call TRBJ2-7, with 7 positions matching TRBD1. Unmatched junction bases numbered 9, after V lost 2 bases and J lost 5 bases. This CDR3 is built from 15 residues. CDR1 is KGHSH and CDR2 is LQKENI in the germline V gene. CDR3 protein: CASSPGGQDKDEQYF. The CDR3, as DNA: TGTGCCAGCTCACCAGGCGGACAGGACAAGGACGAGCAGTACTTC.

The V call is TRBV7-9, the J call TRBJ2-3; 10 bases are a match to TRBD2. CDR3 size: 15 residues. Germline V gives CDR1 SEHNR, CDR2 FQNEAQ (reference sequence). V lost 5 bases and J lost 2; bases outside the gene matches: 4. CDR3 in amino acids: CASSPTSGVTDTQYF. Here the CDR3 DNA reads TGTGCCAGCAGCCCTACTAGCGGGGTCACAGATACGCAGTATTTT.